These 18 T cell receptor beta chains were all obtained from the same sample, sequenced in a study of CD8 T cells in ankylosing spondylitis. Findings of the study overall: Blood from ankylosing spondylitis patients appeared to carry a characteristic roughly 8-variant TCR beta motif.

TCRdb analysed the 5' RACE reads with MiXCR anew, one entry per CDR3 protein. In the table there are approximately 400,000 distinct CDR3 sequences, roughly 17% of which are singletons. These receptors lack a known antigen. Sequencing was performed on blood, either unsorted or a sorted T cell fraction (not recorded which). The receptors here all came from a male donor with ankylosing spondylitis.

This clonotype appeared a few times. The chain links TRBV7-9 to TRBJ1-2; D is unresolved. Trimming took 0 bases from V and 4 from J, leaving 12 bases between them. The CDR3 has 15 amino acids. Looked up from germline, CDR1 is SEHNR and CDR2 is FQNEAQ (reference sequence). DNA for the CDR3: TGTGCCAGCAGCTTAGCGGGTAGCACCTCCTATGGCTACACCTTC. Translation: CASSLAGSTSYGYTF. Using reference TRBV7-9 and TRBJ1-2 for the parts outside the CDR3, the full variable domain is DTGVSQNPRHKITKRGQNVTFRCDPISEHNRLYWYRQTLGQGPEFLTYFQNEAQLEKSRLLSDRFSAERPKGSFSTLEIQRTEQGDSAMYLCASSLAGSTSYGYTFGSGTRLTVV.

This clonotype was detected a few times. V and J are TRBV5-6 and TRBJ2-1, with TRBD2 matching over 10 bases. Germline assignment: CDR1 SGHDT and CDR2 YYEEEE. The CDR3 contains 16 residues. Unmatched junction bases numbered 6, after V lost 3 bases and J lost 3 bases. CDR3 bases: TGTGCCAGCAGCTCCTACGGGACTAGCGTCTACAATGAGCAGTTCTTC. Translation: CASSSYGTSVYNEQFF.

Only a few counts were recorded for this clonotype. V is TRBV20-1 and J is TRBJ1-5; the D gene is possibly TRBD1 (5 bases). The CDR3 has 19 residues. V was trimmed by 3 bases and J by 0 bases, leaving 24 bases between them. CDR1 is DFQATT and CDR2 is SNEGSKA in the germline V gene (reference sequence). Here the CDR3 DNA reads TGCAGTGCTAGTCCCCTAGAAAGTAGGGGAGGCTATAGCAATCAGCCCCAGCATTTT. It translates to CSASPLESRGGYSNQPQHF.

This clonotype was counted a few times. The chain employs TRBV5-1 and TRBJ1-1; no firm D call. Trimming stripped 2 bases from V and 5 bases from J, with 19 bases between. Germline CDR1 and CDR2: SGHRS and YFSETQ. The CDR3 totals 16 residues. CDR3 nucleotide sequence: TGCGCCAGCAGCTTCTCGCTCGGGGTAAGAGATACTGAAGCTTTCTTT. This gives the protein CASSFSLGVRDTEAFF.

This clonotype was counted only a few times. CDR3 sequence (DNA): TGCGCCAGCAGCAGAGGACAGGGGTCGACCTACGAGCAGTACTTC. Encoded protein: CASSRGQGSTYEQYF. The J gene is TRBJ2-7, the V gene TRBV5-1; 9 nucleotides line up with TRBD1. The V gene's germline CDR1 is SGHRS and CDR2 YFSETQ. The CDR3 runs 15 residues. Losses at the gene ends were 4 bases for V and 2 bases for J; bases not matched to a gene: 7.

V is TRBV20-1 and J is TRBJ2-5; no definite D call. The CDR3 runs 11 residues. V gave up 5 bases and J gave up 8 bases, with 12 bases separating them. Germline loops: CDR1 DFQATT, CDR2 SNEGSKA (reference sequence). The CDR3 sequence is CSALRSETQYF. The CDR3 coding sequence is TGCAGTGCTCTTCGAAGCGAAACCCAGTACTTC.

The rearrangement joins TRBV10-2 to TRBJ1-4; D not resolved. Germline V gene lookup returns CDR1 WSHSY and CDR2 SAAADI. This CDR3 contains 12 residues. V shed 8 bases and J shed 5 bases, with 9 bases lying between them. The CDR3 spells CASRELNEKLFF. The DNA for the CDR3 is TGCGCCAGCCGGGAGCTAAATGAAAAACTGTTTTTT.

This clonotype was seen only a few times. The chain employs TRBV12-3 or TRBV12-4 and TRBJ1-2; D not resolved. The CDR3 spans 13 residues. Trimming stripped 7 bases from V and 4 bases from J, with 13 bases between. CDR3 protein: CASTMGEGYGYTF. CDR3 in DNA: TGTGCCAGCACCATGGGCGAGGGCTATGGCTACACCTTC.

The CDR3 DNA reads as TGTGCCAGCAGCTTGGCAGGACAGCCCTCTGGGGCCAACGTCCTGACTTTC. Its translation: CASSLAGQPSGANVLTF. The chain couples TRBV5-5 to TRBJ2-6, with a weak D call TRBD1 (6 bases). The germline V gene encodes CDR1 SGHKS and CDR2 YYEKEE (reference sequence). Trimming cost V 0 bases and J 0 bases, with 10 bases left between them. This CDR3 has 17 amino acids. The variable domain in full, with the rest retrieved from reference TRBV5-5 and TRBJ2-6, is DAGVTQSPTHLIKTRGQQVTLRCSPISGHKSVSWYQQVLGQGPQFIFQYYEKEERGRGNFPDRFSARQFPNYSSELNVNALLLGDSALYLCASSLAGQPSGANVLTFGAGSRLTVL.

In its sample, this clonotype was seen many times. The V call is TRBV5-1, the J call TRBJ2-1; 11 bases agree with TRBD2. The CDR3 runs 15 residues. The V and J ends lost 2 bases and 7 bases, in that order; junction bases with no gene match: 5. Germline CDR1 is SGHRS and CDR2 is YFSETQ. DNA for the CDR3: TGCGCCAGCAGCTTACTAGCGGGGGCCGTAAATGAGCAGTTCTTC. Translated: CASSLLAGAVNEQFF.

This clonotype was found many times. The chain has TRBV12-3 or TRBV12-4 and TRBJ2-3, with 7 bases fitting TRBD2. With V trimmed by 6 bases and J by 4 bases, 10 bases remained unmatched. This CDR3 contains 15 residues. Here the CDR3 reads CASSLLALASDTQYF. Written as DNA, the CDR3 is TGTGCCAGCAGCTTACTAGCGTTGGCCTCAGATACGCAGTATTTT.

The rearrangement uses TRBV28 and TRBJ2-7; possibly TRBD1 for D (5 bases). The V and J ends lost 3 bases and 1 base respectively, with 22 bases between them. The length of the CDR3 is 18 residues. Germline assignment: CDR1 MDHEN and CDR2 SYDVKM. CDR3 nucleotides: TGTGCCAGCAGTTTTCTGTTCGGTGGGGCAGCTCGATCCTACGAGCAGTACTTC. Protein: CASSFLFGGAARSYEQYF.

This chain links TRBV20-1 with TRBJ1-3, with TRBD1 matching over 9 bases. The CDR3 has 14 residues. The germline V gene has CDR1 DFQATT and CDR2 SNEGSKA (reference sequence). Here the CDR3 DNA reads TGCAGGGACAACGACAGGGGGGGCGGAAACACCATATATTTT. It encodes CRDNDRGGGNTIYF.

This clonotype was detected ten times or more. CDR3 DNA sequence: TGCGCCAGCAGCTTGGAGCCTGTTACAAATGAGCAGTTCTTC. Translation: CASSLEPVTNEQFF. The V call is TRBV5-1, the J call TRBJ2-1; D is unclear. CDR1 SGHRS and CDR2 YFSETQ come from the germline V gene. This CDR3 region has 14 residues. Deletions cut 0 bases from V and 7 bases from J, with 11 bases between.

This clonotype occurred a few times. The CDR3 loop is CASSSGTGWTDTQYF. The CDR3 DNA sequence: TGTGCCAGCAGCTCCGGGACAGGGTGGACAGATACGCAGTATTTT. This chain joins TRBV7-8 and TRBJ2-3; 9 bases fit TRBD1. Germline V gene sequence: CDR1 SGHVS, CDR2 FQNEAQ. V shed 4 bases, J shed 3 bases, and the junction held 5 bases outside the gene matches. The CDR3 has 15 amino acids.

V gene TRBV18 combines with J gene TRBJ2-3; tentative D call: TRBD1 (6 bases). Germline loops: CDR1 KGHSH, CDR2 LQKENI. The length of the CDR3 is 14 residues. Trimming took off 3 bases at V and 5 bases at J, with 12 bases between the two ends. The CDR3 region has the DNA TGTGCCAGCTCACCGGGGGCTAGAAAAGATACGCAGTATTTT. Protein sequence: CASSPGARKDTQYF.

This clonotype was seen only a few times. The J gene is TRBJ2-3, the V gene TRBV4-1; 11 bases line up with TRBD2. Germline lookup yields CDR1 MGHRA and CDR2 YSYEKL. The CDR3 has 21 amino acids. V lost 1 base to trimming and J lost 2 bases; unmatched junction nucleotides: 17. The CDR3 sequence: CASSQALAGGGGIKYTDTQYF. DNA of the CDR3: TGCGCCAGCAGCCAAGCTCTAGCGGGAGGAGGAGGGATAAAGTACACAGATACGCAGTATTTT.

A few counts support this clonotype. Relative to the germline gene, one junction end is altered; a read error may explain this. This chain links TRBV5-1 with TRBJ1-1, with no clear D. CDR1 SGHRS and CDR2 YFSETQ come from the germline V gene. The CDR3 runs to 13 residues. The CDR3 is CASRLVLNTEAFF. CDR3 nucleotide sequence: TGCGCCAGCAGGTTGGTCCTCAACACTGAAGCTTTCTTT.